This T cell receptor (beta chain) was found in a study of T cells after yellow fever vaccination. TCRdb processed the 5' RACE reads anew with MiXCR; each CDR3 protein has one entry. The data show 200,000 to 300,000 distinct CDR3 sequences, with approximately 3.8% seen just once and roughly a fifth held by the top ten. This clonotype was detected ten times or more. The sequence was obtained from a young man who received the YFV17D yellow fever vaccine. The sample was PBMCs, taken 15 days after the yellow fever booster vaccination.

The DNA of the CDR3 is TGCAGTGCCGCTTCGACAGATTACAATGAGCAGTTCTTC. It codes for CSAASTDYNEQFF. The gene calls are TRBV20-1 and TRBJ2-1; D perhaps matches TRBD1 (5 bases). The V end was cut by 6 bases, the J end by 4 bases, with 13 bases between. This CDR3 has 13 amino acids. Germline values: CDR1 DFQATT, CDR2 SNEGSKA (reference sequence).